This TCR beta chain stems from a study of OX40 agonist ivuxolimab in advanced cancers. Study details: Patients got intravenous ivuxolimab at 0.01 to 10 mg/kg every 2 weeks. The group had a mean age of roughly 65 years, ranged from 23 to 79, and was roughly 80% male. Earlier treatment with anti-PD-1, anti-PD-L1 or anti-CTLA-4 was permitted, and roughly 42% had received some.

Study observations and caveats: Among T cells, CD8+ cells averaged more expanded clones than CD4+ cells.

In germline, CDR1 is SGHKS, CDR2 YYEKEE (reference sequence). This CDR3 comprises 14 residues. Trimming removed 4 bases at V and 1 base at J, with 12 bases between. Turning to this clone: Its antigen is unidentified.

The repertoire was sequenced with immunoSEQ multiplex PCR; TCRdb's copy has only in-frame clones and lacks some. In the table there are some 77,000 clones, about 92% of which are singletons. The input for sequencing was CD4+ or CD8+ T cells sorted from blood, taken in a trial of the OX40 agonist ivuxolimab. The chain uses TRBV5-5 and TRBJ2-7, with D possibly called TRBD1 or TRBD2 (5 bases each). The sequence was obtained from an adult with an advanced solid tumor such as melanoma, head and neck, liver or kidney cancer. CDR3 residues: CASSPGTGSYEQYF. In DNA form, the CDR3 reads TGTGCCAGCAGCCCCGGGACCGGGTCCTACGAGCAGTACTTC. Using reference TRBV5-5 and TRBJ2-7 for the parts outside the CDR3, the full variable domain is DAGVTQSPTHLIKTRGQQVTLRCSPISGHKSVSWYQQVLGQGPQFIFQYYEKEERGRGNFPDRFSARQFPNYSSELNVNALLLGDSALYLCASSPGTGSYEQYFGPGTRLTVT.